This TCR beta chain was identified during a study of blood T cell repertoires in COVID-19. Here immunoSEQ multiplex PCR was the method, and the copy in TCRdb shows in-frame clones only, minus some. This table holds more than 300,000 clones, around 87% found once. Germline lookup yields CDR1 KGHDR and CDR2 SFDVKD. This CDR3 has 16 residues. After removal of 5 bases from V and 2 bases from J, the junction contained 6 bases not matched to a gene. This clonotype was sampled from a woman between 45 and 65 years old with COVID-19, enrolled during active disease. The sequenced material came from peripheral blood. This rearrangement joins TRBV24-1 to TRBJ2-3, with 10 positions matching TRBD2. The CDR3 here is CATSGGLAGDTDTQYF. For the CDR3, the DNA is TGTGCCACCAGTGGGGGGCTAGCGGGAGACACAGATACGCAGTATTTT.